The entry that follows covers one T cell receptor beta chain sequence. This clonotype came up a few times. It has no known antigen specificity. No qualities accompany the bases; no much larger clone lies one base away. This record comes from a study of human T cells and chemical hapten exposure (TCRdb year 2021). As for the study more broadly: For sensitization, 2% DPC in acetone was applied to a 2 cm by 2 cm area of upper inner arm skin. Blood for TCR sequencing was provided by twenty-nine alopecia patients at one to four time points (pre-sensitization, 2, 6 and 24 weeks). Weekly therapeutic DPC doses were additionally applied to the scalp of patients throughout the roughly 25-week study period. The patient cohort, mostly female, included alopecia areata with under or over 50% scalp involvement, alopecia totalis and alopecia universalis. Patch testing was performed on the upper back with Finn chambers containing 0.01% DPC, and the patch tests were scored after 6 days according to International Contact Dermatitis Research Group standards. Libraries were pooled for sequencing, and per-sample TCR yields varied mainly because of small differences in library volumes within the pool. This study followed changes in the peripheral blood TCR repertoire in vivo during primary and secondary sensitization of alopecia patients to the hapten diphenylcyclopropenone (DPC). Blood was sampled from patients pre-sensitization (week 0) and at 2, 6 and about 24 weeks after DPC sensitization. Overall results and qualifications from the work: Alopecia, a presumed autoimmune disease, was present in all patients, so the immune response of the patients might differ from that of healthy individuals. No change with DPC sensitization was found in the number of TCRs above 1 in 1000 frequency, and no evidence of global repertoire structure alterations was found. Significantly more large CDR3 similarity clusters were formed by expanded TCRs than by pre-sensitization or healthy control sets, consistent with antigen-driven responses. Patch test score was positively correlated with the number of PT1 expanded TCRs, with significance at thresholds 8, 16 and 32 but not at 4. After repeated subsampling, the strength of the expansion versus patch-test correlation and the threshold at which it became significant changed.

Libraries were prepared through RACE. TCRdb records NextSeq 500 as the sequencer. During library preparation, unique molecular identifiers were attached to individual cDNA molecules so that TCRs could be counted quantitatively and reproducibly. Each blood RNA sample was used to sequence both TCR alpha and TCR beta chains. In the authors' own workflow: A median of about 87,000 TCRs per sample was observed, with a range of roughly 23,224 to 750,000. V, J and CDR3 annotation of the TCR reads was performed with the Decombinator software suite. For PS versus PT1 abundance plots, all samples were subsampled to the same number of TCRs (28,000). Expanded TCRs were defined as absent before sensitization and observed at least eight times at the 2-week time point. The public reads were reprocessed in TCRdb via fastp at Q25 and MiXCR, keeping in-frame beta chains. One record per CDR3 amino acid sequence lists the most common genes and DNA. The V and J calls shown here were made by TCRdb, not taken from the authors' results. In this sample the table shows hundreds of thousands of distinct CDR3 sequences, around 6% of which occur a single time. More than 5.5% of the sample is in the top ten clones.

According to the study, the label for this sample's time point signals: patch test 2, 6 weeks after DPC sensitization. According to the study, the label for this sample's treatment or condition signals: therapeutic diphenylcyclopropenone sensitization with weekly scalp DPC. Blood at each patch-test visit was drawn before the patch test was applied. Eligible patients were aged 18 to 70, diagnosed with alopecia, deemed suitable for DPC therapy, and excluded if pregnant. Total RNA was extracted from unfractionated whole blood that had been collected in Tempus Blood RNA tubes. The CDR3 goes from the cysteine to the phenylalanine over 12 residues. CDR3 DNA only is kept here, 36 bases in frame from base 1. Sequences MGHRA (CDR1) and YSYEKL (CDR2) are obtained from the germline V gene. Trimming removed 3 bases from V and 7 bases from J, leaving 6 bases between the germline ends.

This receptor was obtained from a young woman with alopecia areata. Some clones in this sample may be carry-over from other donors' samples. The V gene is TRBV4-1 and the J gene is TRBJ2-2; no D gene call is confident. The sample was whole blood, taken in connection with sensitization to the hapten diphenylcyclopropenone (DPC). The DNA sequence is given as TGCGCCAGCAGCCATGCTAGCGGGGAGCTGTTTTTT. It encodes CASSHASGELFF.